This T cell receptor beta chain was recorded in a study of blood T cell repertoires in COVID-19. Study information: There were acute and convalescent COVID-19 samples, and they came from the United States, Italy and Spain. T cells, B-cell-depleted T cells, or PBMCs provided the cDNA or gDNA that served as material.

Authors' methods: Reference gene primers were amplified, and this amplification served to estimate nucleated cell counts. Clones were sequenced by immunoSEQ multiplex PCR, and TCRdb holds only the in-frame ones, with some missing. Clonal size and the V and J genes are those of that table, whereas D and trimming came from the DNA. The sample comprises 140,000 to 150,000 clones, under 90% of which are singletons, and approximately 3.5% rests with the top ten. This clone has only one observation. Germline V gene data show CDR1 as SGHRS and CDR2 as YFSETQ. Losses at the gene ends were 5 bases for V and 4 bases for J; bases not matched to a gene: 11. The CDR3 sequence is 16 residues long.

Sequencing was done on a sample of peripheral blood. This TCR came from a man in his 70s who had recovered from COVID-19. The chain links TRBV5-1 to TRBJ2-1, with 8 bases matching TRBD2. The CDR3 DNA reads TGCGCCAGCAGTGAAAGGCTAGCGGGCCCATACAATGAGCAGTTCTTC. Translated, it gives CASSERLAGPYNEQFF.